The 9 T cell receptor beta chains listed next were all sequenced from one sample in a study of early stage breast cancer tumors. The data were produced by immunoSEQ multiplex PCR, yet TCRdb's version contains in-frame clones alone and is incomplete. Of some 47,000 clones in the sample, approximately 83% were seen once. The sequencing sample was made of blood. The origin of the receptors is a person between 50 and 60 years old with breast cancer.

V is TRBV7-8 and J is TRBJ1-5; no firm D call. This CDR3 has 12 amino acids. Trimming removed 5 bases at V and 7 bases at J, with 9 bases between. Germline V gene lookup returns CDR1 SGHVS and CDR2 FQNEAQ. This CDR3 is CASSPTPQPQHF. The CDR3 DNA follows: TGTGCCAGCAGCCCAACCCCCCAGCCCCAGCATTTT.

V is TRBV7-8 and J is TRBJ2-3, with 8 bases fitting TRBD1. Germline V gene lookup returns CDR1 SGHVS and CDR2 FQNEAQ. The CDR3 runs 15 residues. J was trimmed by 3 bases and V by 5 bases; bases with no gene match: 7. The CDR3: CASSLRGLETDTQYF. As DNA, the CDR3 is TGTGCCAGCAGCCTCAGGGGGCTTGAAACAGATACGCAGTATTTT.

The genes are TRBV28 and TRBJ2-7; TRBD1 matches 8 bases. Germline CDR1 is MDHEN and CDR2 is SYDVKM. The CDR3 totals 15 residues. V shed 3 bases and J 9 bases; nucleotides not matched to a gene: 13. The CDR3 DNA reads TGTGCCAGCAGTTTCATTGCAGGGGGCGCCCAGGGGCAGTACTTC. Translation gives CASSFIAGGAQGQYF.

The chain carries TRBV11-2 and TRBJ2-2; D is tentatively TRBD1 or TRBD2 (5 bases each). The germline V gene has CDR1 SGHAT and CDR2 FQNNGV. The CDR3 is 13 residues long. Deletions cut 8 bases from V and 4 bases from J, with 11 bases between. The CDR3 DNA reads as TGTGCCAGCGGGGGTGTGAGCACCGGGGAGCTGTTTTTT. Its translation is CASGGVSTGELFF. Supplemented by reference TRBV11-2 and TRBJ2-2, the full variable domain reads EAGVAQSPRYKIIEKRQSVAFWCNPISGHATLYWYQQILGQGPKLLIQFQNNGVVDDSQLPKDRFSAERLKGVDSTLKIQPAKLEDSAVYLCASGGVSTGELFFGEGSRLTVL.

V gene TRBV15 combines with J gene TRBJ1-5; no definite D call. This CDR3 has 13 residues. Between the trimmed V and J ends, which lost 4 bases and 2 bases, there was a span of 6 bases. Germline lookup yields CDR1 LNHNV and CDR2 YYDKDF (reference sequence). CDR3 sequence (DNA): TGTGCCACCAGCACCCCGGGCAATCAGCCCCAGCATTTT. This codes for CATSTPGNQPQHF. Based on the CDR3 plus reference TRBV15 and TRBJ1-5, the full variable domain is DAMVIQNPRYQVTQFGKPVTLSCSQTLNHNVMYWYQQKSSQAPKLLFHYYDKDFNNEADTPDNFQSRRPNTSFCFLDIRSPGLGDTAMYLCATSTPGNQPQHFGDGTRLSIL.

The chain uses TRBV7-9 and TRBJ1-2, with D possibly being TRBD1 (6 bases). From germline, CDR1 is SEHNR and CDR2 FQNEAQ (reference sequence). This CDR3 spans 17 amino acids. V was pared by 4 bases and J by 0 bases, with 18 bases between. CDR3: CASSSHRTAKTNYGYTF. Written as DNA, the CDR3 is TGTGCCAGCAGCTCTCACAGGACAGCGAAGACTAACTATGGCTACACCTTC.

The rearrangement joins TRBV18 to TRBJ1-6; D possibly corresponds to TRBD1 (5 bases). Germline CDR1 reads KGHSH; CDR2 reads LQKENI. V gave up 2 bases and J gave up 7 bases, with 12 bases separating them. This CDR3 comprises 15 residues. CDR3 protein: CASSPDSVPNSPLHF. CDR3 bases: TGTGCCAGCTCACCAGACAGCGTACCCAATTCACCCCTCCACTTT.

In DNA form, the CDR3 reads TGTGCCAGCAGCGTTAGCTCCAATGAGCAGTTCTTC. This translates into CASSVSSNEQFF. The chain uses TRBV7-3 and TRBJ2-1; D not resolved. CDR3 length equals 12 residues. V lost 5 bases, J lost 6 bases, and 8 bases lay in between. CDR1 and CDR2 (germline): SGHTA, FQGTGA.

V is TRBV5-1 and J is TRBJ1-6, with 7 positions matching TRBD1. The V gene's germline CDR1 is SGHRS and CDR2 YFSETQ. The ends lost 4 bases at V and 8 bases at J; junction bases unmatched: 9. The length of the CDR3 is 15 residues. The CDR3 nucleotides are TGCGCCAGCAGCGAGCCTTCAGGGGGGGATTCACCCCTCCACTTT. This translates into CASSEPSGGDSPLHF.